This T cell receptor (beta chain) comes out of a study of a mutant IDH1 vaccine in newly diagnosed glioma. Study in general: The patients were given eight vaccinations, one each in weeks 1, 3, 5, 7, 11, 15, 19 and 23.

The time point was: week 23, last vaccination. Topical imiquimod accompanied each vaccine dose, which consisted of 300 ug of mutant IDH1 20-mer peptide. Donor tumors were new WHO grade 3 or 4 IDH1-mutant, ATRX-lost astrocytomas. Study-wide results and caveats: Patients mounted vaccine-induced immune responses in approximately 94% of cases.

TCRdb's table, derived via immunoSEQ multiplex PCR, lists solely in-frame clones and lacks some. The data show roughly 30,000 clones, roughly 85% seen once. The CDR3 is 14 residues long. V was clipped by 7 bases and J by 1 base; unmatched bases: 4. Germline V gene data show CDR1 as SGHDT and CDR2 as YYEEEE. Notes on this clone: Its target is not known.

This TCR was recovered from a woman between 25 and 40 years old with glioma. This chain connects TRBV5-6 to TRBJ2-2, with 7 bases matching TRBD2. The specimen comprised PBMCs, sampled from a glioma patient whose treatment included an IDH1 peptide vaccine. CDR3 bases: TGTGCCAGCGGACTAGGAGAGAACACCGGGGAGCTGTTTTTT. Translation: CASGLGENTGELFF.